Following are 8 T cell receptor beta chains from one sample sequenced in a study of T cells in Graves' hyperthyroidism and ophthalmopathy. The investigators amplified TCR beta CDR3 regions from RNA transcripts. The study used the HTBI primer set for a first-round RT-PCR of the TCR CDR3. Each CDR3 protein is one row after TCRdb ran MiXCR on the multiplex PCR reads. The repertoire holds 300,000 to 500,000 distinct CDR3 sequences, with over 13% as singletons. What was sequenced was blood. These receptors were obtained from a man aged 50 or older with Graves' ophthalmopathy.

This clonotype was detected many times. V is TRBV7-2 and J is TRBJ2-7, with unresolved D. The V gene's germline CDR1 is SGHTA and CDR2 FQGNSA. The CDR3 runs to 15 residues. Trimming took off 1 base at V and 0 bases at J, with 10 bases between the two ends. The CDR3 sequence is CASSLGRISSYEQYF. The CDR3 nucleotides are TGTGCCAGCAGCTTAGGACGGATAAGCTCCTACGAGCAGTACTTC.

This clonotype occurred many times. One junction end does not reproduce the germline sequence, and a read error may be involved. The chain recombines TRBV5-1 with TRBJ2-7; D possibly corresponds to TRBD1 (6 bases). Germline lookup yields CDR1 SGHRS and CDR2 YFSETQ. There are 13 residues in the CDR3. The CDR3 is CASSTGHSYGQYF. DNA for the CDR3: TGCGCCAGCAGCACGGGACATTCCTACGGGCAGTACTTC. The full variable domain, completed using reference TRBV5-1 and TRBJ2-7, is KAGVTQTPRYLIKTRGQQVTLSCSPISGHRSVSWYQQTPGQGLQFLFEYFSETQRNKGNFPGRFSGRQFSNSRSEMNVSTLELGDSALYLCASSTGHSYGQYFGPGTRLTVT.

This clonotype was seen more than once but under ten times. This sequence joins TRBV13 and TRBJ1-1; no definite D call. Trimming left V 3 bases short and J 1 base short, with 9 bases between. This CDR3 contains 14 residues. CDR1 is PRHDT, CDR2 FYEKMQ, per germline (reference sequence). The CDR3 spells CASSFPQKNTEAFF. The CDR3 nucleotides are TGTGCCAGCAGCTTCCCGCAGAAGAACACTGAAGCTTTCTTT.

This clonotype was detected many times. The gene calls are TRBV14 and TRBJ2-3; TRBD2 might be the D (6 bases). V shed 5 bases and J shed 0 bases, with 12 bases lying between them. CDR1 is SGHDN, CDR2 FVKESK, per germline. The CDR3 is 15 amino acids. The CDR3 loop is CASSFAGSSTDTQYF. The CDR3 DNA follows: TGTGCCAGCAGCTTTGCGGGATCTAGCACAGATACGCAGTATTTT. Full variable domain (remainder filled in from reference TRBV14 and TRBJ2-3): EAGVTQFPSHSVIEKGQTVTLRCDPISGHDNLYWYRRVMGKEIKFLLHFVKESKQDESGMPNNRFLAERTGGTYSTLKVQPAELEDSGVYFCASSFAGSSTDTQYFGPGTRLTVL.

This clonotype was counted many times. This chain links TRBV29-1 with TRBJ1-1; D call uncertain. There are 12 residues in the CDR3. The germline gives CDR1 SQVTM, CDR2 ANQGSEA. The CDR3 is CSQRRVNTEAFF. As DNA, the CDR3 is TGCAGTCAAAGGAGGGTGAACACTGAAGCTTTCTTT.

The V gene is TRBV28, the J gene TRBJ1-4; D is possibly TRBD1 (6 bases). Germline V gene lookup returns CDR1 MDHEN and CDR2 SYDVKM. The CDR3 is 12 amino acids. V was shortened by 1 base and J by 10 bases, with 7 bases between the two germline ends. The CDR3: CASSLSRGKLFF. As DNA, the CDR3 is TGTGCCAGCAGTTTATCCAGGGGAAAACTGTTTTTT.

This clonotype was seen repeatedly, ten times or more. This sequence joins TRBV11-3 and TRBJ2-1, with 7 bases aligning to TRBD2. The CDR3 is 15 amino acids. The germline CDR1 and CDR2 sequences are SGHNT and YENEEA. V lost 3 bases and J lost 5; bases outside the gene matches: 7. This CDR3 is CASSFGGGRDNEQFF. For the CDR3, the DNA is TGTGCCAGCAGCTTCGGAGGCGGGAGAGACAATGAGCAGTTCTTC.

Here the CDR3 reads CASNAGGSYNEQFF. CDR3 in DNA: TGTGCCAGTAACGCGGGAGGCTCCTACAATGAGCAGTTCTTC. J is TRBJ2-1 and V is TRBV19, with TRBD2 identical over 8 bases. From germline, CDR1 is LNHDA and CDR2 SQIVND (reference sequence). V was pared by 7 bases and J by 0 bases, with 2 bases of the junction left unmatched. The CDR3 length is 14 residues. The full variable domain, rest sourced from reference TRBV19 and TRBJ2-1, is DGGITQSPKYLFRKEGQNVTLSCEQNLNHDAMYWYRQDPGQGLRLIYYSQIVNDFQKGDIAEGYSVSREKKESFPLTVTSAQKNPTAFYLCASNAGGSYNEQFFGPGTRLTVL.